The 29 T cell receptor beta chains reported below all come from one sample, sequenced in a study of shared clonotypes between healthy human individuals. Sequenced by immunoSEQ multiplex PCR; TCRdb stores in-frame clones only, minus some. The sample lists about 2 million clones, roughly 95% occurring once. The specimen sequenced was naive CD4+ T cells sorted from blood. Subset described: CD45RA+ positively selected. These receptor sequences come from a man younger than 35 in good health.

Notes on this clone: This sample also contains other DNA sequences that code for the same CDR3. The rearrangement uses TRBV10-1 and TRBJ2-7; TRBD2 agrees at 13 bases. Germline-derived CDR1 and CDR2 are WNHNN and SYGVQD (reference sequence). V was pared by 0 bases and J by 6 bases, with 2 bases of the junction left unmatched. The CDR3 loop spans 15 amino acids. CDR3 in amino acids: CASSESRLAGGEQYF. Written as DNA, the CDR3 is TGCGCCAGCAGTGAGTCGAGACTAGCGGGAGGCGAGCAGTACTTC.

With regard to this clone: The sample has other DNA sequences that encode this CDR3 too. The chain has TRBV28 and TRBJ1-5; the D is unclear. Germline-derived CDR1 and CDR2 are MDHEN and SYDVKM. The ends were cut back, 3 bases at V and 5 bases at J, with 8 bases in the middle. The CDR3 is made up of 13 amino acids. The CDR3 coding sequence is TGTGCCAGCAGTTTCCGGGGATATCAGCCCCAGCATTTT. Translation gives CASSFRGYQPQHF.

As for this clone: A much bigger clone sits one base away, suggesting this may be a read error. This chain's CDR3 is CASSEKDSNQPQHF. In nucleotides, the CDR3 is TGTGCCAGCAGTGAAAAGGATAGCAATCAGCCCCAGCATTTT. The rearrangement links TRBV6-1 to TRBJ1-5; D remains ambiguous. The germline V gene encodes CDR1 MNHNS and CDR2 SASEGT. The CDR3 extends over 14 amino acids. Trimming cost V 2 bases and J 0 bases, with 5 bases left between them.

This clone is a singleton in its sample. Here the CDR3 DNA reads TGTGCCAGCAGCTTAAACATAGATACGCAGTATTTT. It is translated as CASSLNIDTQYF. The chain recombines TRBV5-6 with TRBJ2-3; no definite D call. CDR3 length: 12 amino acids. Trimming left V 2 bases short and J 5 bases short, with 6 bases between. Germline V CDR1 and CDR2: SGHDT, YYEEEE.

Points on this clone: Other nucleotide sequences in the sample specify the same CDR3. The chain recombines TRBV5-1 with TRBJ2-7; possible D gene TRBD1, 5 bases. Germline loops: CDR1 SGHRS, CDR2 YFSETQ. The CDR3 is made up of 13 amino acids. V was pared by 4 bases and J by 0 bases, with 8 bases between. The CDR3 is CASSVDNSYEQYF. The CDR3 DNA is TGCGCCAGCAGCGTGGACAACTCCTACGAGCAGTACTTC. Variable domain in full (rest from reference TRBV5-1 and TRBJ2-7): KAGVTQTPRYLIKTRGQQVTLSCSPISGHRSVSWYQQTPGQGLQFLFEYFSETQRNKGNFPGRFSGRQFSNSRSEMNVSTLELGDSALYLCASSVDNSYEQYFGPGTRLTVT.

The rearrangement joins TRBV6-1 to TRBJ1-4; TRBD1 might be the D (5 bases). CDR1 and CDR2 (germline): MNHNS, SASEGT. CDR3 length: 16 residues. The V gene lost 2 bases and the J gene lost 3 bases, with 13 bases spanning the gap. The CDR3 nucleotides are TGTGCCAGCAGTGAACAGGGAGGGCCGGCTAATGAAAAACTGTTTTTT. This gives the protein CASSEQGGPANEKLFF.

The chain employs TRBV20-1 and TRBJ2-5; a weak D match, TRBD2 (5 bases). The CDR3 totals 11 residues. CDR1 and CDR2 from the germline V gene are DFQATT and SNEGSKA (reference sequence). The DNA of the CDR3 is TGCGGTTCACTAGGGCAAGAGACCCAGTACTTC. Protein: CGSLGQETQYF.

The chain is built from TRBV9 and TRBJ2-5; 13 nucleotides match TRBD2. J was trimmed by 5 bases and V by 6 bases; bases with no gene match: 10. This CDR3 region has 16 residues. CDR1 SGDLS and CDR2 YYNGEE come from the germline V gene. CDR3 nucleotides: TGTGCCAGCACCCAGGGACTAGCGGGGCCGTGGGAGACCCAGTACTTC. It yields the protein CASTQGLAGPWETQYF.

A note on this clone: At the DNA level, this CDR3 is encoded by other sequences in the same sample as well. The gene calls are TRBV7-2 and TRBJ1-2, with D possibly being TRBD1 (5 bases). Germline V lookup: CDR1 SGHTA, CDR2 FQGNSA. The CDR3 has 14 residues. The V end was cut by 1 base, the J end by 5 bases, with 11 bases between. CDR3 nucleotide sequence: TGTGCCAGCAGCTTAGATGGGGCAGGTTATGGCTACACCTTC. It encodes CASSLDGAGYGYTF.

About this clone itself: Other DNA sequences within the sample encode an identical CDR3. The chain recombines TRBV10-3 with TRBJ2-5; 14 nucleotides line up with TRBD2. Germline-derived CDR1 and CDR2 are ENHRY and SYGVKD. The trim removed 4 bases at V and 4 bases at J, leaving 2 bases unmatched. There are 15 residues in the CDR3. CDR3 sequence (DNA): TGTGCCATCAGTGGACTAGCGGGAGGGCGAGAGACCCAGTACTTC. Its protein product is CAISGLAGGRETQYF.

The chain carries TRBV4-1 and TRBJ1-3; perhaps TRBD1 as D (6 bases). In germline, CDR1 is MGHRA, CDR2 YSYEKL. With 1 base removed from V and 2 bases from J, the gap between germline ends came to 12 bases. There are 16 residues in the CDR3. The CDR3 nucleotides are TGCGCCAGCAGCCAAGTCACCGCAGGGGCTGGAAACACCATATATTTT. As protein: CASSQVTAGAGNTIYF.

The chain carries TRBV7-9 and TRBJ1-1; 12 bases align to TRBD1. Germline CDR1 is SEHNR and CDR2 is FQNEAQ (reference sequence). This CDR3 contains 17 residues. Trimming removed 6 bases from V and 1 base from J; junction bases left unmatched: 9. The DNA for the CDR3 is TGTGCCAGCAGTCGGCTCCGGGACAGGGGGCCGAACACTGAAGCTTTCTTT. It codes for CASSRLRDRGPNTEAFF.

This chain connects TRBV5-1 to TRBJ2-2; 7 nucleotides line up with TRBD2. The V gene's germline CDR1 is SGHRS and CDR2 YFSETQ. This CDR3 has 14 residues. V was clipped by 0 bases and J by 6 bases; unmatched bases: 2. The CDR3 bases are TGCGCCAGCAGCTTGGCCACTAGCGCCGGGGAGCTGTTTTTT. Translating gives CASSLATSAGELFF.

V and J are TRBV18 and TRBJ2-1, with TRBD1 matching over 8 bases. Trimming cost V 0 bases and J 2 bases; bases outside gene matches: 6. The CDR3 is 17 residues long. Germline V gene lookup returns CDR1 KGHSH and CDR2 LQKENI. In DNA, the CDR3 is TGTGCCAGCTCACCACCGGGAACAGGGGGTACCTACAATGAGCAGTTCTTC. Translation: CASSPPGTGGTYNEQFF.

About this clone: Other DNA sequences in this specimen translate into the identical CDR3. The rearrangement uses TRBV30 and TRBJ1-1; possible D gene TRBD1, 5 bases. Per germline, CDR1 GTSNPN and CDR2 SVGIG (reference sequence). This CDR3 has 13 residues. Trimming removed 0 bases from V and 3 bases from J, with 8 bases in between. DNA for the CDR3: TGTGCCTGGAGTGTGGGGGGTCACACTGAAGCTTTCTTT. Its protein is CAWSVGGHTEAFF. The variable domain in full, completed from reference TRBV30 and TRBJ1-1, reads SQTIHQWPATLVQPVGSPLSLECTVEGTSNPNLYWYRQAAGRGLQLLFYSVGIGQISSEVPQNLSASRPQDRQFILSSKKLLLSDSGFYLCAWSVGGHTEAFFGQGTRLTVV.

The V and J genes are TRBV14 and TRBJ2-1; 11 bases map to TRBD2. The germline V gene has CDR1 SGHDN and CDR2 FVKESK. CDR3 length equals 17 residues. The V gene end was trimmed by 2 bases and the J gene end by 7 bases; junction bases not matched to a gene: 10. This CDR3 is CASSQPRGSGRDNEQFF. CDR3 bases: TGTGCCAGCAGCCAACCCCGAGGTAGCGGGAGGGATAATGAGCAGTTCTTC.

The chain employs TRBV2 and TRBJ2-7; 9 positions agree with TRBD1. The V gene's germline CDR1 is SNHLY and CDR2 FYNNEI. Trimming took 6 bases from V and 4 from J; bases not matched to a gene: 4. This CDR3 is 13 amino acids long. CDR3 DNA sequence: TGTGCCAGCAGGGGACAGGGTAATTACGAGCAGTACTTC. This translates into CASRGQGNYEQYF.

The CDR3 loop reads CAWSGKQGPYQETQYF. CDR3 DNA sequence: TGTGCCTGGAGTGGAAAACAGGGACCGTACCAAGAGACCCAGTACTTC. The V and J genes are TRBV30 and TRBJ2-5, with TRBD1 as a possible D gene (6 bases). This CDR3 is 16 amino acids long. Germline lookup yields CDR1 GTSNPN and CDR2 SVGIG (reference sequence). The V gene lost 1 base and the J gene lost 0 bases, with 15 bases spanning the gap.

This clone was seen a single time. This rearrangement joins TRBV27 to TRBJ2-1, with 7 bases aligning to TRBD1. The CDR3 totals 18 residues. CDR1 MNHEY and CDR2 SMNVEV come from the germline V gene (reference sequence). The ends lost 6 bases at V and 0 bases at J; junction bases unmatched: 14. CDR3 residues: CASSSGQVISSSYNEQFF. DNA for the CDR3: TGTGCCAGCAGCTCAGGACAGGTGATTTCGAGCTCCTACAATGAGCAGTTCTTC.

This chain connects TRBV2 to TRBJ2-1; 16 bases match TRBD2. The CDR3 totals 16 residues. Germline assignment: CDR1 SNHLY and CDR2 FYNNEI. J lost 8 bases, V lost 9 bases, and 10 bases had no gene match. CDR3 loop: CASPFTGTSGGDEQFF. In DNA form, the CDR3 reads TGTGCCAGTCCTTTCACCGGGACTAGCGGGGGGGATGAGCAGTTCTTC. Looking up the rest from reference TRBV2 and TRBJ2-1 gives the full variable domain: EPEVTQTPSHQVTQMGQEVILRCVPISNHLYFYWYRQILGQKVEFLVSFYNNEISEKSEIFDDQFSVERPDGSNFTLKIRSTKLEDSAMYFCASPFTGTSGGDEQFFGPGTRLTVL.

The chain is built from TRBV10-3 and TRBJ2-7; TRBD1 matches at 7 bases. The CDR3 extends over 12 amino acids. V shed 10 bases, J shed 2 bases, and the junction held 5 bases outside the gene matches. Germline V gene lookup returns CDR1 ENHRY and CDR2 SYGVKD. CDR3 protein: CATGTDPYEQYF. The CDR3 DNA sequence: TGTGCCACGGGGACAGACCCCTACGAGCAGTACTTC.

In this sample, this clone turned up once. The CDR3 loop is CAISDAGKAGANVLTF. CDR3 DNA sequence: TGTGCCATCAGTGACGCGGGGAAGGCTGGGGCCAACGTCCTGACTTTC. The V gene is TRBV10-3, the J gene TRBJ2-6, with D tentatively TRBD2 (6 bases). Germline lookup yields CDR1 ENHRY and CDR2 SYGVKD. The ends were cut back, 3 bases at V and 2 bases at J, with 11 bases in the middle. The length of the CDR3 is 16 residues.

This chain uses TRBV2 with TRBJ2-4, with 7 bases fitting TRBD1. The germline V gene encodes CDR1 SNHLY and CDR2 FYNNEI. V lost 6 bases, J lost 1 base, and 0 bases stayed unmatched. The CDR3 sequence is 13 residues long. The CDR3 sequence is CASRDRAKNIQYF. The CDR3 coding sequence is TGTGCCAGCAGGGACAGGGCCAAAAACATTCAGTACTTC.

The gene calls are TRBV4-1 and TRBJ2-1, with 10 bases aligning to TRBD2. The CDR3 covers 17 residues. Germline CDR1 reads MGHRA; CDR2 reads YSYEKL. V was clipped by 3 bases and J by 8 bases; unmatched bases: 13. CDR3 nucleotide sequence: TGCGCCAGCAGCCACCAAACAGCGGGGGGGTTCTGGGATGAGCAGTTCTTC. Protein: CASSHQTAGGFWDEQFF.

This chain uses TRBV5-4 with TRBJ2-7, with 9 bases aligning to TRBD1. The CDR3 extends over 14 amino acids. After removal of 4 bases from V and 5 bases from J, the junction contained 7 bases not matched to a gene. Germline loops: CDR1 SGHNT, CDR2 YYREEE (reference sequence). Here the CDR3 reads CASSRPGQGNEQYF. The CDR3, as DNA: TGTGCCAGCAGCCGACCGGGACAGGGAAACGAGCAGTACTTC.

The V gene is TRBV4-1, the J gene TRBJ2-3; 8 bases align to TRBD2. CDR3 length: 17 amino acids. The germline V gene has CDR1 MGHRA and CDR2 YSYEKL. V was clipped by 0 bases and J by 4 bases; unmatched bases: 9. In nucleotides, the CDR3 is TGCGCCAGCAGCCAAGATGGTAACGGGGGGGCATCAGATACGCAGTATTTT. Translated, it gives CASSQDGNGGASDTQYF.

This chain links TRBV6-5 with TRBJ2-7; D is uncertain. V was clipped by 4 bases and J by 5 bases, with 6 bases between them. CDR1 and CDR2 from the germline V gene are MNHEY and SVGAGI. There are 11 residues in the CDR3. For the CDR3, the DNA is TGTGCCAGCAGTTCAAGTCACGAGCAGTACTTC. Amino acid sequence: CASSSSHEQYF.

The V call is TRBV30, the J call TRBJ1-3; D unclear. V was cut by 0 bases and J by 4 bases, with 13 bases left in between. This CDR3 comprises 15 residues. Germline V CDR1 and CDR2: GTSNPN, SVGIG (reference sequence). CDR3 amino acids: CAWSVSLAWGNTIYF. The DNA for the CDR3 is TGTGCCTGGAGTGTGTCTCTGGCCTGGGGAAACACCATATATTTT.

This sequence joins TRBV6-6 and TRBJ1-2; D is unresolved. CDR3 length equals 11 residues. Germline CDR1 and CDR2: MNHNY and SVGAGI (reference sequence). The V end lost 7 bases, the J end lost 5 bases, and 8 bases lay between the germline ends. Here the CDR3 reads CASTEGYGYTF. CDR3 DNA: TGTGCCAGCACTGAAGGGTATGGCTACACCTTC.